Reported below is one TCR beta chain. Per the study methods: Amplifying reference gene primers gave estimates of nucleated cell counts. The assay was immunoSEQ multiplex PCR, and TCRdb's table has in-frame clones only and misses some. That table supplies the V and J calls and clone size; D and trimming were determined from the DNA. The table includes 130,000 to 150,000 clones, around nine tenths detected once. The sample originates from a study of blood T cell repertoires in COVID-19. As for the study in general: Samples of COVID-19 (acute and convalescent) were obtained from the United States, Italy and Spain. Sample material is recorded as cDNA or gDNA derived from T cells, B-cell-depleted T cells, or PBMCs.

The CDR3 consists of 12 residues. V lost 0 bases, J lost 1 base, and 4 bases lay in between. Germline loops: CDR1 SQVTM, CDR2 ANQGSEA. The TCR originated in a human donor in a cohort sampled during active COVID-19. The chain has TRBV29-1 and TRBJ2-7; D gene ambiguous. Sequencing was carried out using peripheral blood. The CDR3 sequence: CSVEDSSYEQYF. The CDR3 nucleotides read TGCAGCGTTGAAGACAGTTCCTACGAGCAGTACTTC.